The 28 T cell receptor beta chains reported below all come from one sample, sequenced in a study of early T cells in non-severe SARS-CoV-2 infection. TCRdb processed the 5' RACE reads anew with MiXCR; each CDR3 protein has one entry. The sample holds tens of thousands of distinct CDR3 sequences, around 13% seen once. Input material: whole blood. The receptors stem from an adult who was a healthcare worker with PCR-confirmed SARS-CoV-2 infection or an uninfected control (not recorded which).

In this sample, this clonotype turned up many times. This chain connects TRBV12-3 or TRBV12-4 to TRBJ1-4; no firm D call. CDR3 length equals 14 residues. Between the trimmed V and J ends, which lost 6 bases and 3 bases, there was a span of 11 bases. The CDR3 loop is CASSNMNPNEKLFF. The CDR3 nucleotides read TGTGCCAGCAGCAACATGAACCCTAATGAAAAACTGTTTTTT.

As regards this clonotype: This may be a read error, as it is one base from a much larger clone. The chain links TRBV5-5 to TRBJ1-4; TRBD1 is a possible D gene (5 bases). Per germline, CDR1 SGHKS and CDR2 YYEKEE (reference sequence). The CDR3 loop spans 20 amino acids. Trimming took off 0 bases at V and 0 bases at J, with 21 bases between the two ends. CDR3 DNA: TGTGCCAGCAGCTTGGACCTAATGACAGAGAGGGAAGCAACTAATGAAAAACTGTTTTTT. It specifies CASSLDLMTEREATNEKLFF.

Many counts were recorded for this clonotype. This chain connects TRBV5-1 to TRBJ2-7; D is unresolved. Germline lookup yields CDR1 SGHRS and CDR2 YFSETQ. V dropped 4 bases and J dropped 4 bases, with 15 bases sitting between them. This CDR3 comprises 14 residues. CDR3 nucleotides: TGCGCCAGCAGCCGAACAGAGCAGTTTTACGAGCAGTACTTC. The encoded protein is CASSRTEQFYEQYF.

This sequence joins TRBV7-2 and TRBJ2-3; a weak D match, TRBD2 (5 bases). The CDR3 is 20 residues long. The V gene lost 2 bases and the J gene lost 0 bases, with 24 bases spanning the gap. Germline V lookup: CDR1 SGHTA, CDR2 FQGNSA. The CDR3 spells CASSLPRRGHSESSTDTQYF. CDR3 nucleotides: TGTGCCAGCAGCTTACCGCGGCGCGGGCACTCGGAATCTAGCACAGATACGCAGTATTTT.

The chain has TRBV7-2 and TRBJ2-7, with D possibly matching TRBD1 (6 bases). Looked up from germline, CDR1 is SGHTA and CDR2 is FQGNSA. The length of the CDR3 is 13 residues. V lost 0 bases, J lost 9 bases, and 12 bases lay in between. The CDR3 DNA follows: TGTGCCAGCAGCTTAGCAGACAGGTCAGGGCAGTACTTC. This translates into CASSLADRSGQYF.

This clonotype was seen a handful of times. The V gene is TRBV20-1, the J gene TRBJ2-7; D is tentatively TRBD1 or TRBD2 (6 bases each). Germline V gene sequence: CDR1 DFQATT, CDR2 SNEGSKA (reference sequence). Trimming took off 6 bases at V and 5 bases at J, with 17 bases between the two ends. CDR3 size: 13 residues. The CDR3 spells CSAPWGARDEQYF. In DNA, the CDR3 is TGCAGTGCACCCTGGGGGGCGCGAGACGAGCAGTACTTC.

This clonotype was found a few times. The chain employs TRBV7-9 and TRBJ2-3; 8 positions match TRBD2. With 5 bases clipped from V and 2 bases from J, the junction kept 6 bases outside the gene matches. Germline-derived CDR1 and CDR2 are SEHNR and FQNEAQ (reference sequence). The CDR3 is made up of 15 amino acids. The CDR3: CASSLSGGDTDTQYF. For the CDR3, the DNA is TGTGCCAGCAGCCTTTCCGGGGGGGACACAGATACGCAGTATTTT.

This clonotype was seen many times. The chain is built from TRBV14 and TRBJ2-2; D tentatively reads TRBD1 or TRBD2 (6 bases each). V was cut by 0 bases and J by 4 bases, with 15 bases left in between. Germline CDR1 SGHDN, CDR2 FVKESK. CDR3 length: 17 amino acids. Written as DNA, the CDR3 is TGTGCCAGCAGCCAAGATCTTGGGCGGGACATCACCGGGGAGCTGTTTTTT. Translating gives CASSQDLGRDITGELFF.

This clonotype has more than one count but fewer than ten. The chain recombines TRBV5-1 with TRBJ2-1, with D maybe TRBD2 (5 bases). Between the trimmed V and J ends, which lost 0 bases and 3 bases, there was a span of 10 bases. Germline V gene lookup returns CDR1 SGHRS and CDR2 YFSETQ. This CDR3 is built from 15 residues. The CDR3 DNA is TGCGCCAGCAGCTTGGGACTACAGTTCTACAATGAGCAGTTCTTC. The encoded protein is CASSLGLQFYNEQFF.

This clonotype was picked up a small number of times. The V call is TRBV25-1, the J call TRBJ2-1; no firm D call. Trimming cost V 3 bases and J 4 bases, with 13 bases left between them. The V gene's germline CDR1 is MGHDK and CDR2 SYGVNS. The CDR3 covers 15 residues. The CDR3 here is CASSDWQQKYNEQFF. The DNA of the CDR3 is TGTGCCAGCAGTGATTGGCAGCAGAAATACAATGAGCAGTTCTTC. Based on the CDR3 plus reference TRBV25-1 and TRBJ2-1, the full variable domain is EADIYQTPRYLVIGTGKKITLECSQTMGHDKMYWYQQDPGMELHLIHYSYGVNSTEKGDLSSESTVSRIRTEHFPLTLESARPSHTSQYLCASSDWQQKYNEQFFGPGTRLTVL.

This clonotype was seen more than once but under ten times. The V call is TRBV7-2, the J call TRBJ1-5; tentative D call: TRBD1 (5 bases). The CDR3 contains 12 residues. Germline V gene data show CDR1 as SGHTA and CDR2 as FQGNSA. V was clipped by 5 bases and J by 7 bases, with 9 bases between them. The CDR3 DNA sequence: TGTGCCAGCAGCGTCCAGGGACAGCCCCAGCATTTT. Residues: CASSVQGQPQHF.

J is TRBJ2-3 and V is TRBV5-4; 7 bases agree with TRBD2. The V and J ends lost 2 bases and 4 bases, in that order; junction bases with no gene match: 13. This CDR3 has 17 residues. CDR1 SGHNT and CDR2 YYREEE come from the germline V gene (reference sequence). The CDR3 sequence: CASSFRATSPFPDTQYF. CDR3 coding DNA: TGTGCCAGCAGCTTTAGAGCGACTAGCCCCTTCCCAGATACGCAGTATTTT.

This clonotype was seen repeatedly, ten times or more. V usage is TRBV20-1 and J usage is TRBJ2-7; 7 bases agree with TRBD2. Unmatched junction bases numbered 6, after V lost 0 bases and J lost 4 bases. The germline gives CDR1 DFQATT, CDR2 SNEGSKA (reference sequence). The CDR3 spans 14 residues. CDR3 sequence (DNA): TGCAGTGCTAGAGATGGGCGGGGGACTTACGAGCAGTACTTC. Amino acid sequence: CSARDGRGTYEQYF.

This clonotype occurred many times. This chain connects TRBV12-3 or TRBV12-4 to TRBJ2-7; TRBD2 matches at 7 bases. The CDR3 covers 14 residues. The V gene end was trimmed by 10 bases and the J gene end by 6 bases; junction bases not matched to a gene: 15. Written as DNA, the CDR3 is TGTGCCACCTCTCACGGGGGGACCCTCCGCGAGCAGTACTTC. Protein product: CATSHGGTLREQYF.

The genes are TRBV28 and TRBJ1-1; the match to TRBD1 covers 10 bases. CDR3 size: 16 residues. With 5 bases clipped from V and 5 bases from J, the junction kept 11 bases outside the gene matches. The germline V gene has CDR1 MDHEN and CDR2 SYDVKM. CDR3 bases: TGTGCCAGCAGTCCCCGGGACAGGGGCTGGAGGACTGAAGCTTTCTTT. Protein product: CASSPRDRGWRTEAFF.

In its sample, this clonotype was seen many times. The chain recombines TRBV5-6 with TRBJ2-2, with 8 positions matching TRBD2. The CDR3 has 16 residues. V dropped 2 bases and J dropped 1; count of bases not matched to a gene: 4. Germline CDR1 is SGHDT and CDR2 is YYEEEE. The CDR3, as DNA: TGTGCCAGCAGCTTCTGGCTAGCGGGGAACACCGGGGAGCTGTTTTTT. Amino acid sequence: CASSFWLAGNTGELFF.

The chain employs TRBV19 and TRBJ1-5, with a tentative D call TRBD1 (6 bases). The germline V and J ends were trimmed by 5 bases and 7 bases, with 18 bases remaining between them. From germline, CDR1 is LNHDA and CDR2 SQIVND (reference sequence). The CDR3 consists of 15 residues. The CDR3 region is CASSPQGGSIQPQHF. The CDR3 coding sequence is TGTGCCAGTAGTCCCCAAGGGGGGAGCATCCAGCCCCAGCATTTT.

This clonotype turned up a few times. The chain combines TRBV20-1 with TRBJ2-5; D ambiguous. The CDR3 extends over 11 amino acids. The germline V gene has CDR1 DFQATT and CDR2 SNEGSKA (reference sequence). V shed 3 bases and J shed 5 bases, with 7 bases lying between them. This CDR3 reads CSARSPETQYF. In nucleotides, the CDR3 is TGCAGTGCTAGGTCGCCCGAGACCCAGTACTTC.

The chain combines TRBV12-3 or TRBV12-4 with TRBJ2-7; D could derive from TRBD1 or TRBD2 (5 bases each). CDR3 length: 16 amino acids. Trimming removed 6 bases from V and 6 bases from J, with 24 bases in between. CDR3 in DNA: TGTGCCAGCAGCCACCACGCCGCCGGGGCCACCCCCGAGCAGTACTTC. This gives the protein CASSHHAAGATPEQYF.

Only a few counts were recorded for this clonotype. The J gene is TRBJ2-7, the V gene TRBV7-9; possibly TRBD1 for D (6 bases). Trimming took off 1 base at V and 5 bases at J, with 9 bases between the two ends. There are 13 residues in the CDR3. Germline loops: CDR1 SEHNR, CDR2 FQNEAQ (reference sequence). The CDR3 spells CASSLGTDNEQYF. The CDR3 DNA sequence: TGTGCCAGCAGCTTAGGGACAGACAACGAGCAGTACTTC.

This clonotype was seen a handful of times. The chain is built from TRBV11-2 and TRBJ2-5; TRBD1 or TRBD2 may be the D gene (6 bases each). The CDR3 has 13 residues. Trimming shortened V by 3 bases and J by 10 bases, and 15 bases separated the two germline ends. Germline CDR1 SGHAT, CDR2 FQNNGV. The CDR3 bases are TGTGCCAGCAGCTTCGGGGGCCTAGGAGGCCAGTACTTC. Amino acid sequence: CASSFGGLGGQYF.

This clonotype has a count of ten or more. J is TRBJ1-4 and V is TRBV30; a possible D gene is TRBD1 (6 bases). Trimming stripped 3 bases from V and 6 bases from J, with 8 bases between. Germline loops: CDR1 GTSNPN, CDR2 SVGIG (reference sequence). This CDR3 is 12 amino acids long. CDR3 DNA: TGTGCCTGGAGCAGGGGCGATGAAAAACTGTTTTTT. Protein: CAWSRGDEKLFF. Together with reference TRBV30 and TRBJ1-4, the CDR3 gives the full variable domain: SQTIHQWPATLVQPVGSPLSLECTVEGTSNPNLYWYRQAAGRGLQLLFYSVGIGQISSEVPQNLSASRPQDRQFILSSKKLLLSDSGFYLCAWSRGDEKLFFGSGTQLSVL.

This clonotype was recorded many times. The genes are TRBV7-2 and TRBJ2-3, with D uncertain. Germline V CDR1 and CDR2: SGHTA, FQGNSA. V lost 1 base to trimming and J lost 2 bases, with 10 bases between them. The CDR3 length is 15 residues. The CDR3: CASSLDPRVTDTQYF. Here the CDR3 DNA reads TGTGCCAGCAGCTTAGACCCCAGAGTCACAGATACGCAGTATTTT.

This clonotype has ten or more counts. The gene calls are TRBV4-3 and TRBJ1-5, with a possible D match to TRBD1 (6 bases). The CDR3 totals 13 residues. The V and J ends lost 4 bases and 2 bases respectively, with 6 bases between them. Germline CDR1 and CDR2: LGHNA and YSLEER. The CDR3 is CASSRGRNQPQHF. The CDR3 nucleotides are TGCGCCAGCAGCCGGGGGCGCAATCAGCCCCAGCATTTT.

The chain carries TRBV6-6 and TRBJ1-4; D might be TRBD1 (5 bases). CDR1 and CDR2 from the germline V gene are MNHNY and SVGAGI (reference sequence). V shed 7 bases and J shed 4 bases, with 13 bases lying between them. There are 14 residues in the CDR3. CDR3 amino acids: CASNGRESNEKLFF. The CDR3 DNA reads TGTGCCAGCAACGGCAGGGAAAGTAATGAAAAACTGTTTTTT.

The sample holds a few counts of this clonotype. J is TRBJ2-7 and V is TRBV5-6, with TRBD1 as a possible D gene (6 bases). From germline, CDR1 is SGHDT and CDR2 YYEEEE. V was pared by 4 bases and J by 0 bases, with 14 bases between. The CDR3 runs 15 residues. DNA of the CDR3: TGTGCCAGCAGCGGACTCCGGGACAACTCCTACGAGCAGTACTTC. It specifies CASSGLRDNSYEQYF.

The table lists this clonotype with many counts. CDR3 nucleotide sequence: TGTGCCAGCAGCCCCGGGGGATACACTGAAGCTTTCTTT. Translated, it gives CASSPGGYTEAFF. The rearrangement links TRBV6-5 to TRBJ1-1; a weak D match, TRBD1 (5 bases). This CDR3 has 13 residues. Germline values: CDR1 MNHEY, CDR2 SVGAGI. Trimming took off 6 bases at V and 3 bases at J, with 11 bases between the two ends.

This sequence joins TRBV7-8 and TRBJ1-4; possible D gene TRBD1, 5 bases. Per the germline V gene, CDR1 is SGHVS and CDR2 is FQNEAQ. CDR3 length: 16 residues. V dropped 5 bases and J dropped 4 bases, with 17 bases sitting between them. The CDR3 loop is CASSPHRQFVNEKLFF. In DNA, the CDR3 is TGTGCCAGCAGCCCCCACCGACAGTTCGTTAATGAAAAACTGTTTTTT.